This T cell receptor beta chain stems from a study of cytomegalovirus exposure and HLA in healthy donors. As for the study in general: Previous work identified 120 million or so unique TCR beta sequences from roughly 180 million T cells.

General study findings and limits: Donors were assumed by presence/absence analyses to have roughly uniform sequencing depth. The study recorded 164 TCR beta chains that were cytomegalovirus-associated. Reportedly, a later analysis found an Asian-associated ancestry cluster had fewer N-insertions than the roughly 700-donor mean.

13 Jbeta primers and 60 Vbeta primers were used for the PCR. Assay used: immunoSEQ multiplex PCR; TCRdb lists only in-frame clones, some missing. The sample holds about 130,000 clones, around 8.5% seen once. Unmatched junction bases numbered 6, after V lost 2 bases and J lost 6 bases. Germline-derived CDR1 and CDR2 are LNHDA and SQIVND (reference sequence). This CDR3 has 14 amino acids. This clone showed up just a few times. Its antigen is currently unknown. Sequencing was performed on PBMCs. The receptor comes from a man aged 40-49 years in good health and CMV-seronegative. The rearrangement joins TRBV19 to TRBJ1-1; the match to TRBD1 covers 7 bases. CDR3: CASSIYNRGSEAFF. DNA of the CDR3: TGTGCCAGTAGTATATACAACAGGGGATCTGAAGCTTTCTTT.